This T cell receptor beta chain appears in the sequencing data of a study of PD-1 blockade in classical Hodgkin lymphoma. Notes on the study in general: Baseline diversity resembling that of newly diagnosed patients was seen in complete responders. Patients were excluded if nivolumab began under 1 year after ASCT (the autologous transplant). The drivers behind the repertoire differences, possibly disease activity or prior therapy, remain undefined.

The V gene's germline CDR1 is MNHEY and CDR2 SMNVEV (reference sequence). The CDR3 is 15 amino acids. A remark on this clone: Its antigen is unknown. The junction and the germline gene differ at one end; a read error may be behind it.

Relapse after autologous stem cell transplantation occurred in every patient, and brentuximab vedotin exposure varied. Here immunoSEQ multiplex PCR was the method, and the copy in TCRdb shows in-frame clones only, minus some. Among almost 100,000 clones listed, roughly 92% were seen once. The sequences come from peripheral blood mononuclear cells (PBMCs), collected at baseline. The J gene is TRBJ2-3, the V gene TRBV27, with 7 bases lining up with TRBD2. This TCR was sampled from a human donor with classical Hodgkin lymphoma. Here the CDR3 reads CASSLAGDPTGTQYF. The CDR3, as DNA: TGTGCCAGCAGTTTAGCGGGAGACCCCACAGGTACGCAGTATTTT.